This T cell receptor beta chain was observed in a study of cytomegalovirus exposure and HLA in healthy donors. Study results and caveats: A later analysis reportedly identified an Asian-associated ancestry cluster as carrying fewer N-insertions than the 666-donor mean.

This PCR relied on a set of 60 Vbeta primers and 13 Jbeta primers. Clones were sequenced by immunoSEQ multiplex PCR, and TCRdb holds only the in-frame ones, with some missing. The sample includes about 110,000 clones, 75% of them seen just once. Germline CDR1 and CDR2: MRHNA and SNTAGT. The CDR3 covers 16 residues. V dropped 0 bases and J dropped 7; count of bases not matched to a gene: 5. This clone was counted between two and nine times. Its antigen is not known. The chain links TRBV6-4 to TRBJ2-1; the match to TRBD2 covers 11 bases. This TCR was sampled from a middle-aged man in good health and CMV-seronegative. Sequenced sample: PBMCs. CDR3 bases: TGTGCCAGCAGTGACTCCCCGGCTAGCGGGGGGAATGAGCAGTTCTTC. This sequence encodes CASSDSPASGGNEQFF.